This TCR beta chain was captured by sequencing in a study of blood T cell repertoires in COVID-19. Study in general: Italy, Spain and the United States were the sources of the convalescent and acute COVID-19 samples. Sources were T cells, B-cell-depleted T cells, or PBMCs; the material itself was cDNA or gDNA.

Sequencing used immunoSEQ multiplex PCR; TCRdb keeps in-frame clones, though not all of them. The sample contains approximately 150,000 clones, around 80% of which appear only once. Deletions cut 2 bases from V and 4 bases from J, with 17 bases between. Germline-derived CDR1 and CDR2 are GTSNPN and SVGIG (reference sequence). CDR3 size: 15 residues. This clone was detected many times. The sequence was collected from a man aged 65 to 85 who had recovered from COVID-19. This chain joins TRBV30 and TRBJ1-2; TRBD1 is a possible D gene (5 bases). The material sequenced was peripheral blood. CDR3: CAWSPSRALGYGYTF. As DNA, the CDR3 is TGTGCCTGGAGTCCGAGCAGGGCTCTCGGCTATGGCTACACCTTC.